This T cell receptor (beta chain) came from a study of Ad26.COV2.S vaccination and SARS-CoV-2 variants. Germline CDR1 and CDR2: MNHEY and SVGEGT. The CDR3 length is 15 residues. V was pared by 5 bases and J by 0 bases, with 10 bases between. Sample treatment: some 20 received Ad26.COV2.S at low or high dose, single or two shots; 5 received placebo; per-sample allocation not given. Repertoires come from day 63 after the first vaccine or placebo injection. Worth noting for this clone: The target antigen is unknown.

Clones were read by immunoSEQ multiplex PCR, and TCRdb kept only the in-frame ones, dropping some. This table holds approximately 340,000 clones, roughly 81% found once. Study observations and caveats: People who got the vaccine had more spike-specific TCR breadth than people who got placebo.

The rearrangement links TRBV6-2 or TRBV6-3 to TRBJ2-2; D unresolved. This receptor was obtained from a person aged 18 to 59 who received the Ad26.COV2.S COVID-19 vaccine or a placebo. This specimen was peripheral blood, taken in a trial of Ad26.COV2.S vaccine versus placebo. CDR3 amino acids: CASSRLHANTGELFF. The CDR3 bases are TGTGCCAGCAGTCGACTTCATGCGAACACCGGGGAGCTGTTTTTT.